This T cell receptor beta chain was found in a study of cytomegalovirus exposure and HLA in healthy donors. The wider study: Sequencing of about 179 million T cells in an earlier analysis found 100 million to 140 million unique TCR beta sequences.

Amplification used 60 Vbeta primers and 13 Jbeta primers. Using immunoSEQ multiplex PCR, the repertoire was profiled, and TCRdb retains in-frame clones only, with some absent. The profile shows 90,000 to 140,000 clones, about 13% of them singletons. The CDR3 sequence is 18 residues long. V lost 4 bases and J lost 7; bases outside the gene matches: 14. In germline, CDR1 is SGHRS, CDR2 YFSETQ. Study-wide results and limits: After further analysis at a later stage, 16,951 TCR beta sequences were associated with HLA alleles at 0.05 false discovery rate. Most TCR sequences were seen very rarely across donors, but some public TCRs occurred in many. Reports showed the classifier diagnosing cytomegalovirus status with high specificity and sensitivity.

As concerns this clone: Its antigen is not known.

This sequence joins TRBV5-1 and TRBJ2-5; 15 bases align to TRBD2. The receptor's source is a man aged 40-49 years in good health and CMV-seropositive. The sequenced material came from PBMCs. In DNA form, the CDR3 reads TGCGCCAGCAGCATGGGACTAGCGGGAGGTCTCCTACCTACGACCCAGTACTTC. It translates to CASSMGLAGGLLPTTQYF.